The 12 T cell receptor beta chains below come from one sample, sequenced in a study of human T cells and chemical hapten exposure. TCRdb analysed the RACE reads with MiXCR anew, one entry per CDR3 protein. The sample includes tens of thousands of distinct CDR3 sequences, roughly 4.5% seen only once; the top ten take 5.8%. Noted time point: healthy volunteer bleed at 2 weeks. The total RNA was obtained from whole blood that was not fractionated. Input material: whole blood. Receptors were obtained from a human donor in good health. Some clones in this sample may be carry-over from other donors' samples.

This clonotype showed up many times. The rearrangement joins TRBV28 to TRBJ2-2, with D possibly TRBD1 on 6 matching bases. In germline, CDR1 is MDHEN, CDR2 SYDVKM. This CDR3 is built from 14 residues. The V gene lost 6 bases and the J gene lost 6 bases, with 14 bases spanning the gap. CDR3 bases: TGTGCCAGCAGCTCAACCGCAGGGGCCGGGGAGCTGTTTTTT. Translated: CASSSTAGAGELFF.

This clonotype was recorded a few times. One base away lies a much larger clone, so this may be a sequencing read error. The chain employs TRBV6-2 or TRBV6-3 and TRBJ2-7; D is perhaps TRBD1 or TRBD2 (5 bases each). Germline V lookup: CDR1 MNHEY, CDR2 SVGEGT. The V end was cut by 6 bases, the J end by 2 bases, with 17 bases between. The CDR3 is 15 amino acids. The CDR3 loop is CASRDCLGVTYEQYF. CDR3 bases: TGTGCCAGCAGAGACTGCTTGGGGGTGACCTACGAGCAGTACTTC.

This clonotype has just a few counts. The chain employs TRBV28 and TRBJ1-2; no reliable D call. The length of the CDR3 is 15 residues. V lost 1 base and J lost 2, with 11 bases in between. Per the germline V gene, CDR1 is MDHEN and CDR2 is SYDVKM. CDR3 in amino acids: CASSLYADPNYGYTF. The CDR3 nucleotides are TGTGCCAGCAGTTTATATGCAGACCCGAACTATGGCTACACCTTC.

This clonotype was observed many times. The gene calls are TRBV11-2 and TRBJ1-1; a weak D match, TRBD1 (6 bases). Germline V lookup: CDR1 SGHAT, CDR2 FQNNGV. Trimming pared 0 bases from V and 3 bases from J, leaving 8 bases between. There are 14 residues in the CDR3. CDR3 loop: CASSLEQGYTEAFF. The CDR3 nucleotides are TGTGCCAGCAGCTTAGAACAGGGTTACACTGAAGCTTTCTTT. Full variable domain (missing parts from reference TRBV11-2 and TRBJ1-1): EAGVAQSPRYKIIEKRQSVAFWCNPISGHATLYWYQQILGQGPKLLIQFQNNGVVDDSQLPKDRFSAERLKGVDSTLKIQPAKLEDSAVYLCASSLEQGYTEAFFGQGTRLTVV.

This clonotype was seen a few times. This rearrangement joins TRBV29-1 to TRBJ2-3, with 9 bases that match TRBD2. Per germline, CDR1 SQVTM and CDR2 ANQGSEA. There are 13 residues in the CDR3. Trimming took 6 bases from V and 6 from J; bases not matched to a gene: 7. CDR3 nucleotides: TGCAGCGTGGGACTAGCTCCGGGGGATACGCAGTATTTT. Translated, it gives CSVGLAPGDTQYF.

Ten or more counts support this clonotype. The chain uses TRBV28 and TRBJ2-3; no reliable D call. Germline loops: CDR1 MDHEN, CDR2 SYDVKM. Trimming took 6 bases from V and 6 from J, leaving 10 bases between them. CDR3 length: 12 amino acids. The CDR3 nucleotides are TGTGCCAGCAGGAACAGTGCCGATACGCAGTATTTT. It codes for CASRNSADTQYF.

This clonotype was recorded many times. This sequence joins TRBV6-2 or TRBV6-3 and TRBJ2-3; TRBD2 matches 7 bases. The CDR3 spans 15 residues. Germline trimming cut 8 bases from V and 3 bases from J; bases unmatched to any gene: 11. CDR1 is MNHEY, CDR2 SVGEGT, per germline. Written as DNA, the CDR3 is TGTGCCAGCTCCACGAGGCGGGAGCTGACAGATACGCAGTATTTT. Translating gives CASSTRRELTDTQYF.

This clonotype has ten or more counts. The J gene is TRBJ1-3, the V gene TRBV29-1; 8 nucleotides line up with TRBD1. The CDR3 is 15 residues long. Germline V gene sequence: CDR1 SQVTM, CDR2 ANQGSEA. Trimming removed 6 bases from V and 0 bases from J; junction bases left unmatched: 7. CDR3 bases: TGCAGCGTCCAAAAAGGGACAGGCTCTGGAAACACCATATATTTT. It encodes CSVQKGTGSGNTIYF.

This clonotype has more than one count but fewer than ten. The rearrangement uses TRBV11-2 and TRBJ2-4; tentatively, D is TRBD1 (6 bases). V shed 6 bases and J shed 2 bases, with 14 bases lying between them. This CDR3 has 15 residues. Germline V CDR1 and CDR2: SGHAT, FQNNGV. CDR3 DNA: TGTGCCAGCAGATTATCCAGGGGAACCAAAAACATTCAGTACTTC. Protein: CASRLSRGTKNIQYF. Based on the CDR3 plus reference TRBV11-2 and TRBJ2-4, the full variable domain is EAGVAQSPRYKIIEKRQSVAFWCNPISGHATLYWYQQILGQGPKLLIQFQNNGVVDDSQLPKDRFSAERLKGVDSTLKIQPAKLEDSAVYLCASRLSRGTKNIQYFGAGTRLSVL.

This clonotype appeared many times. The chain uses TRBV6-5 and TRBJ1-5; 7 positions agree with TRBD1. Per germline, CDR1 MNHEY and CDR2 SVGAGI. With 5 bases clipped from V and 5 bases from J, the junction kept 6 bases outside the gene matches. This CDR3 has 14 amino acids. CDR3 sequence reads: CASSPDRSDQPQHF. In nucleotides, the CDR3 is TGTGCCAGCAGTCCGGACAGGAGCGATCAGCCCCAGCATTTT.

The sample holds many counts of this clonotype. The chain is built from TRBV5-4 and TRBJ2-3; 14 bases map to TRBD2. The CDR3 is 18 residues long. With V trimmed by 1 base and J by 1 base, 5 bases remained unmatched. Germline CDR1 SGHNT, CDR2 YYREEE (reference sequence). The CDR3, as DNA: TGTGCCAGCAGCTTGCCCGGACTAGCGGGAGGCCGCACAGATACGCAGTATTTT. It yields the protein CASSLPGLAGGRTDTQYF.

There are many counts of this clonotype. The J gene is TRBJ1-5, the V gene TRBV28; the D is unclear. Trimming removed 3 bases at V and 3 bases at J, with 6 bases between. The CDR3 totals 13 residues. Germline CDR1 MDHEN, CDR2 SYDVKM. DNA for the CDR3: TGTGCCAGCAGTTTTTCACCCAATCAGCCCCAGCATTTT. This sequence encodes CASSFSPNQPQHF.